The clone carrying this T cell receptor beta chain was counted ten times or more. Its antigen is as yet unknown. Using RNA transcripts as the source, TCR beta CDR3 regions were amplified. During a first-round RT-PCR of the TCR CDR3, the HTBI primer set was used. TCRdb re-called the multiplex PCR reads through MiXCR, storing one row per CDR3 protein. In the table there are under 350,000 distinct CDR3 sequences, under 30% of which are singletons. This sample is part of a study of T cells in Graves' hyperthyroidism and ophthalmopathy. Study-level findings and limits: The model anticipated ophthalmopathy a median around 6 months pre-onset.

This CDR3 has 14 residues. Germline CDR1 and CDR2: MGHDK and SYGVNS. J lost 7 bases, V lost 6 bases, and 9 bases had no gene match. Sequenced: blood. This chain connects TRBV25-1 to TRBJ1-1; TRBD1 agrees at 9 bases. The sequence was obtained from a man between 35 and 55 years old with Graves' hyperthyroidism that later progressed to Graves' ophthalmopathy. CDR3 sequence reads: CASSGDRESDEAFF. The CDR3 DNA reads as TGTGCCAGCAGCGGGGACAGGGAAAGCGATGAAGCTTTCTTT.